Listed here are 6 T cell receptor beta chains from one sample, sequenced in a study of blood T cell repertoires in COVID-19. The method was immunoSEQ multiplex PCR; TCRdb's version includes in-frame clones alone and lacks a portion of them. The table includes some 89,000 clones, roughly 89% detected once. The specimen sequenced was peripheral blood. These receptors all stem from a man in his forties or fifties with acute or convalescent COVID-19.

The rearrangement uses TRBV28 and TRBJ2-2, with a weak D call TRBD1 (6 bases). Between the trimmed V and J ends, which lost 5 bases and 0 bases, there was a span of 10 bases. The CDR3 length is 15 residues. CDR1 MDHEN and CDR2 SYDVKM come from the germline V gene. The DNA for the CDR3 is TGTGCCAGCAGTCTGGGACACACGAACACCGGGGAGCTGTTTTTT. Translating gives CASSLGHTNTGELFF.

This chain links TRBV6-1 with TRBJ1-2; 7 positions agree with TRBD1. V lost 3 bases and J lost 8; bases outside the gene matches: 6. The germline V gene has CDR1 MNHNS and CDR2 SASEGT. CDR3 size: 13 residues. Written as DNA, the CDR3 is TGTGCCAGCAGTGACAGGGGGTTGTGGGGCTACACCTTC. Amino acids: CASSDRGLWGYTF.

The chain employs TRBV2 and TRBJ1-1, with TRBD1 identical over 8 bases. There are 13 residues in the CDR3. CDR1 is SNHLY and CDR2 is FYNNEI in the germline V gene. Trimming at V came to 6 bases and at J to 5 bases, leaving 5 bases not matched to a gene. The CDR3 reads CASRKDRATEAFF. For the CDR3, the DNA is TGTGCCAGCAGAAAGGACAGGGCAACTGAAGCTTTCTTT.

The rearrangement joins TRBV10-2 to TRBJ2-5; 9 positions agree with TRBD2. The V and J ends lost 4 bases and 3 bases, in that order; junction bases with no gene match: 3. The CDR3 runs 14 residues. CDR1 is WSHSY, CDR2 SAAADI, per germline. The CDR3 DNA sequence: TGCGCCAGCAGTGGGGGACTAGCCAAAGAGACCCAGTACTTC. Protein sequence: CASSGGLAKETQYF.

The rearrangement joins TRBV25-1 to TRBJ2-2; a weak D match, TRBD1 (6 bases). V was pared by 2 bases and J by 1 base, with 14 bases between. The CDR3 is made up of 17 amino acids. CDR1 and CDR2 from the germline V gene are MGHDK and SYGVNS. As DNA, the CDR3 is TGTGCCAGCAGTGAACCCCCCAGGGGCCGGAACACCGGGGAGCTGTTTTTT. It translates to CASSEPPRGRNTGELFF.

The gene calls are TRBV9 and TRBJ2-3; D call uncertain. Germline V lookup: CDR1 SGDLS, CDR2 YYNGEE. The V end was cut by 3 bases, the J end by 4 bases, with 6 bases between. This CDR3 is built from 12 residues. The CDR3 DNA reads TGTGCCAGCAGCGGAATAGCAGATACGCAGTATTTT. Translating gives CASSGIADTQYF.